This T cell receptor beta chain came from a study of cytomegalovirus exposure and HLA in healthy donors. This clone showed up just once. Its specificity is not known. CDR1 and CDR2 (germline): MDHEN, SYDVKM. This CDR3 has 14 residues. V was clipped by 3 bases and J by 7 bases, with 10 bases between them. General observations from the study: Sequencing likely generated an artifact that appeared as a cluster of highly shared sequence variants. Three chains linked to CMV were shown in vitro to be specific for CMV antigens. The study dropped some indistinguishable V segments, TRBV6-2 and TRBV6-3 among them.

The PCR used 60 Vbeta and 13 Jbeta primers. Produced via immunoSEQ multiplex PCR; TCRdb's table is partial and in-frame only. Among around 150,000 clones, roughly 79% were seen once, and the ten largest hold roughly 13%. Material: PBMCs. The source of this sequence is a man aged 50 or older in good health and CMV-seropositive. The chain joins TRBV28 to TRBJ1-6; a weak D match, TRBD1 (5 bases). The CDR3 sequence: CASSFRTSNSPLHF. CDR3 nucleotide sequence: TGTGCCAGCAGTTTCAGGACATCGAATTCACCCCTCCACTTT.